This T cell receptor beta chain was found in a study of cytomegalovirus exposure and HLA in healthy donors. Across the study: The roughly 110 validation repertoires matched the approximately 700 first-cohort repertoires in platform, a later analysis reported.

For this clone: Its antigen is as yet unknown.

The donors belonged to the approximately 120-subject validation cohort, separate from the roughly 700-subject first cohort. The V segment lost 1 base and the J segment 0 bases; nucleotides outside the gene matches: 1. The germline V gene has CDR1 SGHTA and CDR2 FQGNSA. The CDR3 has 15 residues. Using immunoSEQ multiplex PCR, the repertoire was profiled, and TCRdb retains in-frame clones only, with some absent. The sample has some 350,000 clones; around 90% are singletons. Overall study findings and caveats: The authors listed some 150 TCR beta chains as cytomegalovirus-associated. Reports indicated that the classifier achieved high specificity and sensitivity in diagnosing cytomegalovirus status.

This clonotype was obtained from a woman aged 25 to 39 in good health and CMV-seropositive. V gene TRBV7-2 combines with J gene TRBJ2-7; 9 bases match TRBD2. Material for sequencing was PBMCs. The CDR3 reads CASSLGLAASYEQYF. CDR3 bases: TGTGCCAGCAGCTTAGGACTAGCGGCCTCCTACGAGCAGTACTTC.